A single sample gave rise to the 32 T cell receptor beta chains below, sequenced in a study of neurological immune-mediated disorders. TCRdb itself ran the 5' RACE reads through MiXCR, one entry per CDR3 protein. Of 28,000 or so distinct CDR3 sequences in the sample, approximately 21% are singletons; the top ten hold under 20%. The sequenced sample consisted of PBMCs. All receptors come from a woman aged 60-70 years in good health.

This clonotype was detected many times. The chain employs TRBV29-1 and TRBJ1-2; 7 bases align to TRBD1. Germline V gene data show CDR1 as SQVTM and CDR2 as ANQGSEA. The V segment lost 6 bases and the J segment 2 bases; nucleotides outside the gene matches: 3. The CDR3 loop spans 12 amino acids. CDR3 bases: TGCAGCGTGGGACAGTTGAACTATGGCTACACCTTC. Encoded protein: CSVGQLNYGYTF. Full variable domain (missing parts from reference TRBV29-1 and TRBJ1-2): SAVISQKPSRDICQRGTSLTIQCQVDSQVTMMFWYRQQPGQSLTLIATANQGSEATYESGFVIDKFPISRPNLTFSTLTVSNMSPEDSSIYLCSVGQLNYGYTFGSGTRLTVV.

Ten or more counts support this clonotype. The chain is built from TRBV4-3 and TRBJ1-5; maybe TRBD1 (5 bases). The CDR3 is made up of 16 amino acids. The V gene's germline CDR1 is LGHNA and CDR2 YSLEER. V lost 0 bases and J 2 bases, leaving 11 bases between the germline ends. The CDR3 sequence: CASSQDAGIGNQPQHF. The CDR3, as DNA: TGCGCCAGCAGCCAAGATGCAGGGATTGGCAATCAGCCCCAGCATTTT.

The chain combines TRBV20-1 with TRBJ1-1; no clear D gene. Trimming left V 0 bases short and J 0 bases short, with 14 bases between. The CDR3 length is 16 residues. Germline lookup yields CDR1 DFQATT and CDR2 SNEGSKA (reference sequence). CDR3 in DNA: TGCAGTGCTAGAGACCCCCCTCCGGCGGTGAACACTGAAGCTTTCTTT. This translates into CSARDPPPAVNTEAFF.

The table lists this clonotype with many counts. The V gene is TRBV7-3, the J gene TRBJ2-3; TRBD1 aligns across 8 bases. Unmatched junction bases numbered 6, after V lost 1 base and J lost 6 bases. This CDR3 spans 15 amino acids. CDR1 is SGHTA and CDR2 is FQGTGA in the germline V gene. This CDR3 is CASSLSRGRFDTQYF. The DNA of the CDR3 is TGTGCCAGCAGCTTAAGCAGGGGGCGCTTTGATACGCAGTATTTT.

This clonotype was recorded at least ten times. The CDR3, as DNA: TGCAGCGTTGAAGGGGCGACAGGTGTGAGCTCCTACGAGCAGTACTTC. It yields the protein CSVEGATGVSSYEQYF. The chain employs TRBV29-1 and TRBJ2-7, with D possibly being TRBD1 (6 bases). Germline V gene lookup returns CDR1 SQVTM and CDR2 ANQGSEA. The CDR3 loop spans 16 amino acids. V was shortened by 1 base and J by 0 bases, with 16 bases between the two germline ends.

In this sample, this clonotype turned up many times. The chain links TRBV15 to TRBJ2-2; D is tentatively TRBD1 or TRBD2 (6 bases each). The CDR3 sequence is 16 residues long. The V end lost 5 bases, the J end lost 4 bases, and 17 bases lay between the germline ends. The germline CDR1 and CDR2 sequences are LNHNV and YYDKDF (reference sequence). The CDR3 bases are TGTGCCACCAGCCCTCCCGATCGGGGGCGCACCGGGGAGCTGTTTTTT. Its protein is CATSPPDRGRTGELFF. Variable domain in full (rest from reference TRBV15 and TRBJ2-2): DAMVIQNPRYQVTQFGKPVTLSCSQTLNHNVMYWYQQKSSQAPKLLFHYYDKDFNNEADTPDNFQSRRPNTSFCFLDIRSPGLGDTAMYLCATSPPDRGRTGELFFGEGSRLTVL.

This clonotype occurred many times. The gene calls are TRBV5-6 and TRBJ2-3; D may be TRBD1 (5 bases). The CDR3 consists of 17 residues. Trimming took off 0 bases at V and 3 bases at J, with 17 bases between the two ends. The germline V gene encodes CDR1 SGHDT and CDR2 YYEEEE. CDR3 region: CASSLAFKGMGTDTQYF. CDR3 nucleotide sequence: TGTGCCAGCAGCTTGGCCTTTAAGGGGATGGGGACAGATACGCAGTATTTT.

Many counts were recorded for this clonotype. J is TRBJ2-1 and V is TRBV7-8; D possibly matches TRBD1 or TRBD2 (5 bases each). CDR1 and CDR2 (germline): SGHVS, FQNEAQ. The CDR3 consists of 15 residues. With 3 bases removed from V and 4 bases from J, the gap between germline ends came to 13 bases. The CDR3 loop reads CASSFRQRAYNEQFF. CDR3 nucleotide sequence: TGTGCCAGCAGCTTTCGACAGAGGGCATACAATGAGCAGTTCTTC.

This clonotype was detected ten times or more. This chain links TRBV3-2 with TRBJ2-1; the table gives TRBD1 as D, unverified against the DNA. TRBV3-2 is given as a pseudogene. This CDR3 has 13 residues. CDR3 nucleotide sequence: TGTGCCTTACCGGGACAGCGTGACAATGAGCAGTTCTTC. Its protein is CALPGQRDNEQFF.

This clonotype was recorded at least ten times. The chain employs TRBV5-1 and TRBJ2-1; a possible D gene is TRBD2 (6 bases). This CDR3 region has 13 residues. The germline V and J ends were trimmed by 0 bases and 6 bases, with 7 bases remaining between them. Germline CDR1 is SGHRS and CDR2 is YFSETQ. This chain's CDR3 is CASSLGGVNEQFF. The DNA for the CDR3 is TGCGCCAGCAGCTTGGGGGGGGTCAATGAGCAGTTCTTC.

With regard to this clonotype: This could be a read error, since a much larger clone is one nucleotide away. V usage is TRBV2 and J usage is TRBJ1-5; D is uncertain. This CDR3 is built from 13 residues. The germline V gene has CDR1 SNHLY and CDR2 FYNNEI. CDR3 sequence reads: CTSNERYNQPQHF. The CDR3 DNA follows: TGTACCAGCAATGAACGATACAATCAGCCCCAGCATTTT. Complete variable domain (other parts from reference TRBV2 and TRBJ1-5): EPEVTQTPSHQVTQMGQEVILRCVPISNHLYFYWYRQILGQKVEFLVSFYNNEISEKSEIFDDQFSVERPDGSNFTLKIRSTKLEDSAMYFCTSNERYNQPQHFGDGTRLSIL.

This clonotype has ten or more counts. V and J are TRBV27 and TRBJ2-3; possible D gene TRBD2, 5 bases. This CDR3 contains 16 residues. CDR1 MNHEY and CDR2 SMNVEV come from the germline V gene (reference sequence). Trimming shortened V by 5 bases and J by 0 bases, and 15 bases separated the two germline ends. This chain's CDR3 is CASSPRSRESTDTQYF. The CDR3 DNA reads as TGTGCCAGCAGTCCCCGATCCCGGGAAAGCACAGATACGCAGTATTTT.

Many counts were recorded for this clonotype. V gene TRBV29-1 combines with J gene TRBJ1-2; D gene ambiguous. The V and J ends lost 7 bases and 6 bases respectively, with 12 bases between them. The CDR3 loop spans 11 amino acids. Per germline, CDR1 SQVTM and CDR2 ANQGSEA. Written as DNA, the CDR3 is TGCAGCGGATCCCCACCCCATGGCTACACCTTC. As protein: CSGSPPHGYTF.

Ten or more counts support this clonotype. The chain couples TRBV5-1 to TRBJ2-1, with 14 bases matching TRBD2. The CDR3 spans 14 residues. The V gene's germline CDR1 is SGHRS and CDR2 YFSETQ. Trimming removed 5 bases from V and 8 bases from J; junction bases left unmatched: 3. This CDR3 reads CASRGTSGSDEQFF. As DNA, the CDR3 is TGCGCCAGCAGAGGGACTAGCGGGAGCGATGAGCAGTTCTTC. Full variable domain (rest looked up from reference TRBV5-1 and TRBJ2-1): KAGVTQTPRYLIKTRGQQVTLSCSPISGHRSVSWYQQTPGQGLQFLFEYFSETQRNKGNFPGRFSGRQFSNSRSEMNVSTLELGDSALYLCASRGTSGSDEQFFGPGTRLTVL.

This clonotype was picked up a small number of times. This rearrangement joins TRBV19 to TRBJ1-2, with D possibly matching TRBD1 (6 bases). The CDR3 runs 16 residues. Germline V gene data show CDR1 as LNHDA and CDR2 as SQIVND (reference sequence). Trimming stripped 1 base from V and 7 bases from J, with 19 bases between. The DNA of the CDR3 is TGTGCCAGTAGTATAGCCGCGACAGGACCATACGGTGGCTACACCTTC. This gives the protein CASSIAATGPYGGYTF.

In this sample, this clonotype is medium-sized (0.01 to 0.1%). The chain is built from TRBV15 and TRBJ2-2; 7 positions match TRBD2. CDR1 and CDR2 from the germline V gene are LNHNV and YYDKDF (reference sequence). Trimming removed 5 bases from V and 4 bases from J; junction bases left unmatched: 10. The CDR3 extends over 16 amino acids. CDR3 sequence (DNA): TGTGCCACCAGCGTATCGCGGGAGCGGGCCACCGGGGAGCTGTTTTTT. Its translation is CATSVSRERATGELFF.

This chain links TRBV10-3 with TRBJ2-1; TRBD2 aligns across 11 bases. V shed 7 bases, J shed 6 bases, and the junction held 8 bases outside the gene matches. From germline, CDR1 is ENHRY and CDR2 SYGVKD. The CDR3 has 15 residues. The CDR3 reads CAITRLAGIRNEQFF. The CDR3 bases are TGTGCCATCACCAGACTAGCGGGAATCCGCAATGAGCAGTTCTTC.

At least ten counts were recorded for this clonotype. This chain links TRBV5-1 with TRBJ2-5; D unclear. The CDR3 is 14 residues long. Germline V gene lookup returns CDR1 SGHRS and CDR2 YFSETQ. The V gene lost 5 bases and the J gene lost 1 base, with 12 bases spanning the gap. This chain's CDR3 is CASSGGEVQETQYF. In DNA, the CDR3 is TGCGCCAGCAGTGGTGGTGAAGTCCAAGAGACCCAGTACTTC.

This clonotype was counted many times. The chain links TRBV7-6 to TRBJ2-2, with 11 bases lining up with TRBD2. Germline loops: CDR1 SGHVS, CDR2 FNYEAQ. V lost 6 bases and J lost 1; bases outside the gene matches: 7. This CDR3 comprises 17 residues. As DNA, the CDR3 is TGTGCCAGCAGGCAGACTAGCGGGAAGCAGAACACCGGGGAGCTGTTTTTT. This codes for CASRQTSGKQNTGELFF.

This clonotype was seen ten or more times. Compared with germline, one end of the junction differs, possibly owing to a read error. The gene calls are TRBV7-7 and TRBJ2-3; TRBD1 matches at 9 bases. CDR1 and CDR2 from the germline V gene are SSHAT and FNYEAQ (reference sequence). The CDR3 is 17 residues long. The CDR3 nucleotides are TGTGCTAGCAGCGCCGCCGCCGGACAGGGGTCGAAAAATACGCAGTATTTT. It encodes CASSAAAGQGSKNTQYF.

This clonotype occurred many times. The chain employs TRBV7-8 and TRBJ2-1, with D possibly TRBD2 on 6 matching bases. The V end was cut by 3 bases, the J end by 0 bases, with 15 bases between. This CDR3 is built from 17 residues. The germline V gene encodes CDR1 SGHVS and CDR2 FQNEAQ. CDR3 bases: TGTGCCAGCAGCTTGATGTGGGGGGAAAGCTCCTACAATGAGCAGTTCTTC. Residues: CASSLMWGESSYNEQFF. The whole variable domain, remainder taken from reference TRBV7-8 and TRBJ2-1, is GAGVSQSPRYKVAKRGQDVALRCDPISGHVSLFWYQQALGQGPEFLTYFQNEAQLDKSGLPSDRFFAERPEGSVSTLKIQRTQQEDSAVYLCASSLMWGESSYNEQFFGPGTRLTVL.

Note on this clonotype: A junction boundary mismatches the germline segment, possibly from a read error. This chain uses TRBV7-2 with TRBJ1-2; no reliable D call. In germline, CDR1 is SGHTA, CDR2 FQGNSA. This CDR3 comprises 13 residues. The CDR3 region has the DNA TGTGCCAGCAGCCAGGACGGTGCCTATGGCTACACATTC. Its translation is CASSQDGAYGYTF.

In DNA form, the CDR3 reads TGTGCCAGCAGCCCTGGGGCAGAGGAGAACTATGGCTACACCTTC. Translating gives CASSPGAEENYGYTF. The chain carries TRBV9 and TRBJ1-2, with D perhaps TRBD1 (5 bases). Trimming took off 4 bases at V and 2 bases at J, with 15 bases between the two ends. Germline V gene lookup returns CDR1 SGDLS and CDR2 YYNGEE. The CDR3 has 15 amino acids.

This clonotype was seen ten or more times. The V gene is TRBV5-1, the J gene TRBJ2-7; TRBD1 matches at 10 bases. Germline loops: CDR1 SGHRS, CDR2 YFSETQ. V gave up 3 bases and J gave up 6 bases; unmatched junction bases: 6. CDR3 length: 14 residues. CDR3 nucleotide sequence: TGCGCCAGCAGCTCGTCGGGACAGGGGCGCGAGCAGTACTTC. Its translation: CASSSSGQGREQYF.

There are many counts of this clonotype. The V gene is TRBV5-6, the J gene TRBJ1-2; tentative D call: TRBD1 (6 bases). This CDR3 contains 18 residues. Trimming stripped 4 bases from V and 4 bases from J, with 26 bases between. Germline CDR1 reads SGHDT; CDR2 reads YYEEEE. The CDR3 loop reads CASSPTVAWEGVFYGYTF. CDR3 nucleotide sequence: TGTGCCAGCAGCCCGACAGTCGCGTGGGAGGGGGTCTTCTATGGCTACACCTTC.

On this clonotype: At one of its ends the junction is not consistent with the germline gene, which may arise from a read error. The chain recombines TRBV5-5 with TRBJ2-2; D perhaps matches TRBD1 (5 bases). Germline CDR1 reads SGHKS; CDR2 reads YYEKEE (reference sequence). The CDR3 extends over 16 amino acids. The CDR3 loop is CSSSKRGSENIGELFF. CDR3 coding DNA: TGTTCCAGCAGCAAAAGGGGTTCCGAGAACATCGGGGAGCTGTTTTTT.

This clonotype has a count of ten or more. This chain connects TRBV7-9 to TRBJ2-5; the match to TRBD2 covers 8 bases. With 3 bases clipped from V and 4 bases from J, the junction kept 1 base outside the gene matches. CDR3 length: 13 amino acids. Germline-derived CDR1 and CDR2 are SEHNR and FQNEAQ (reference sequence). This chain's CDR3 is CASSFTSGETQYF. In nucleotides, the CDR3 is TGTGCCAGCAGCTTCACTAGCGGAGAGACCCAGTACTTC. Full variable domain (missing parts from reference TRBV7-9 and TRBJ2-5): DTGVSQNPRHKITKRGQNVTFRCDPISEHNRLYWYRQTLGQGPEFLTYFQNEAQLEKSRLLSDRFSAERPKGSFSTLEIQRTEQGDSAMYLCASSFTSGETQYFGPGTRLLVL.

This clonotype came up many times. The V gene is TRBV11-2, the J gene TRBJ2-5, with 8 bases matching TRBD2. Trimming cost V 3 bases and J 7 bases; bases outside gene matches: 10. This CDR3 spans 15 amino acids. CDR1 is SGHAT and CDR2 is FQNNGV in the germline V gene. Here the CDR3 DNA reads TGTGCCAGCAGCTTCGGTAGCGGGGCCTCAGTGACCCAGTACTTC. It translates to CASSFGSGASVTQYF.

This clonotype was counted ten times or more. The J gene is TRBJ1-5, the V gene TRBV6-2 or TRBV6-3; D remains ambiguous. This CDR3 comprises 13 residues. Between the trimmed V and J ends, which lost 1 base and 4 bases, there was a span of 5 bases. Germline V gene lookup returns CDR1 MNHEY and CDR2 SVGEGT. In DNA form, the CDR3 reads TGTGCCAGCAGTTACTACCAAAATCAGCCCCAGCATTTT. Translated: CASSYYQNQPQHF.

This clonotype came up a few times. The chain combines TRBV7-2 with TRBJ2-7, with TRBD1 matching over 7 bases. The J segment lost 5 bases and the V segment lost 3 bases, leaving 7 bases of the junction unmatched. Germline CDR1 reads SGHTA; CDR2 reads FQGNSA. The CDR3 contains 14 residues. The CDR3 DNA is TGTGCCAGCAGCTTTTACAGGGGACGCGACGAGCAGTACTTC. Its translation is CASSFYRGRDEQYF.

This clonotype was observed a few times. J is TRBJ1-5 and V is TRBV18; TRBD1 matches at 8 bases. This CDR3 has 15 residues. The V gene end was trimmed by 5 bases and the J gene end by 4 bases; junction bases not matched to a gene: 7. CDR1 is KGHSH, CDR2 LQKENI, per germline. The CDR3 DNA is TGTGCCAGCTCAGCCCTGGGACAGGTGAATCAGCCCCAGCATTTT. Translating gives CASSALGQVNQPQHF.

The CDR3 reads CASSPAFNSPLHF. The CDR3 DNA reads as TGTGCCAGCAGCCCCGCCTTCAATTCACCCCTCCACTTT. This chain uses TRBV3-1 with TRBJ1-6, with no clear D. Germline lookup yields CDR1 LGHDT and CDR2 YNNKEL (reference sequence). This CDR3 has 13 amino acids. V was shortened by 4 bases and J by 7 bases, with 8 bases between the two germline ends.